One sample yielded the 2 T cell receptor beta chains listed below, sequenced in a study of T-cell reconstitution after alpha-beta-depleted transplantation in children. Preparation of the TCRbeta library used unique molecular identifiers. TCRdb reprocessed the PCR reads via MiXCR and lists one record per CDR3 protein. This table holds fewer than 550,000 distinct CDR3 sequences, about an eighth found once. Sequencing used PBMCs, mostly from graft donor cells, obtained 180 days after TCRalphabeta/CD19-depleted stem cell transplant. The receptor source for this set is a female patient aged 2 to 10 who had a stem cell transplant for aplastic anemia, so the T cells may come from the graft donor.

The chain uses TRBV4-1 and TRBJ2-3, with D uncertain. Germline V gene data show CDR1 as MGHRA and CDR2 as YSYEKL. V was shortened by 6 bases and J by 3 bases, with 10 bases between the two germline ends. The CDR3 length is 13 residues. Written as DNA, the CDR3 is TGCGCCAGCAGTCCTGGGCCGACAGATACGCAGTATTTT. Translated, it gives CASSPGPTDTQYF.

This clonotype was counted between two and nine times. The chain links TRBV7-9 to TRBJ2-1, with TRBD2 matching 12 bases. Trimming took 3 bases from V and 4 from J; bases not matched to a gene: 4. Germline CDR1 SEHNR, CDR2 FQNEAQ (reference sequence). The CDR3 covers 16 residues. CDR3 sequence: CASSFILAGGYNEQFF. DNA of the CDR3: TGTGCCAGCAGCTTTATACTAGCGGGAGGTTACAATGAGCAGTTCTTC.